Listed below are T cell receptor beta chains from one sample, sequenced in a study of CD8 T cells in ankylosing spondylitis. TCRdb analysed the 5' RACE reads with MiXCR anew, one entry per CDR3 protein. The sample records more than 60,000 distinct CDR3 sequences, roughly 5% being singletons. The sample was blood, either unsorted or a sorted T cell fraction (not recorded which). Source of these receptors: a male donor with ankylosing spondylitis or in good health (not recorded which). CDR3s include the opening cysteine and the closing phenylalanine or tryptophan.

J gene,V gene,CDR3 protein
TRBJ2-2,TRBV5-1,CASSLGTGSAGELFF
TRBJ1-2,TRBV12-3/TRBV12-4,CASSYDNRENYGYTF
TRBJ2-5,TRBV5-1,CASSLGDTTGKETQYF
TRBJ2-3,TRBV4-1,CASSQYRTGRLNTDTQYF
TRBJ2-7,TRBV12-3/TRBV12-4,CASRNSGSYYEQYF
TRBJ2-2,TRBV5-4,CASSLDAPGTGELFF
TRBJ1-5,TRBV2,CASSEEKGNQPQHF
TRBJ2-7,TRBV27,CASSPGAGDYEQYF
TRBJ2-2,TRBV7-8,CASSPRAGLAGPNTGELFF
TRBJ1-6,TRBV20-1,CSASIPEGRGSPLHF
TRBJ1-2,TRBV5-4,CASSFSGGYGYTF
TRBJ2-5,TRBV5-1,CASSWGSIRTGKETQYF
TRBJ2-2,TRBV2,CTCSLKLVWGENTGELFF
TRBJ2-1,TRBV7-2,CASIPDRQRQFF
TRBJ2-6,TRBV29-1,CSVEGTGNVLTF
TRBJ1-5,TRBV28,CASSLSRPQHF
TRBJ2-5,TRBV18,CASSRGTGLQETQYF
TRBJ2-3,TRBV11-1,CASSTPGFTSAYTDTQYF
TRBJ1-1,TRBV18,CASSPPSTTEAFF
TRBJ1-1,TRBV10-3,CAIGATGRMNTEAFF
TRBJ2-1,TRBV20-1,CSAGRGGGYNEQFF
TRBJ2-7,TRBV10-3,CAISEGPPSSYEQYF
TRBJ1-2,TRBV20-1,CSARVTGGIDGYTF
TRBJ1-4,TRBV9,CAGSPSGTTNEKLFF
TRBJ2-1,TRBV20-1,CSFTKGLAVSSYNEQFF
TRBJ2-5,TRBV4-2,CASSQVDFSQETQYF
TRBJ2-6,TRBV12-3/TRBV12-4,CASSLRDYLPPGANVLTF
TRBJ2-2,TRBV12-3/TRBV12-4,CASNLGQRLTGELFF
TRBJ2-1,TRBV19,CASMSGGDNEQFF
TRBJ2-7,TRBV10-3,CAIRDGDVYEQYF
TRBJ1-2,TRBV20-1,CSASPGTEELWGGYTF
TRBJ1-6,TRBV7-9,CASSLTSYNSPLHF
TRBJ2-3,TRBV12-3/TRBV12-4,CASSFTDTQYF
TRBJ1-1,TRBV12-3/TRBV12-4,CASSLQGRGTEAFF
TRBJ2-7,TRBV23-1,CASSQLAGGKKSGYEQYF
TRBJ2-7,TRBV7-2,CASSFRGVSYEQYF
TRBJ2-6,TRBV15,CATSRDRGKKPASSGANVLTF
TRBJ2-3,TRBV4-3,CASSPDGADTQYF
TRBJ1-6,TRBV25-1,CASTYRGDNSPLHF
TRBJ1-1,TRBV15,CATSSSTVRHRVDTEAFF
TRBJ1-5,TRBV19,CASLSNNQPQHF
TRBJ2-7,TRBV2,CASTRGRASYEQYF
TRBJ2-3,TRBV10-1,CASSEKTRLTVFTDTQYF
TRBJ1-5,TRBV20-1,CSAQSPPWDNQPQHF
TRBJ1-2,TRBV7-2,CASSSFIMGSNYGYTF
TRBJ2-7,TRBV20-1,CSARDPTGTSVTYEQYF
TRBJ2-3,TRBV20-1,CSASSDRATDTQYF
TRBJ2-7,TRBV20-1,CSAEPGTAAYEQYF
TRBJ2-6,TRBV28,CASGAPGLAGSGANVLTF
TRBJ2-5,TRBV20-1,CSARDRGGLQETQYF
TRBJ1-1,TRBV5-1,CASSLGDRGATEAFF
TRBJ1-4,TRBV4-3,CASSSFQGYNEKLFF
TRBJ2-3,TRBV12-3/TRBV12-4,CASSGRGATDTQYF
TRBJ2-3,TRBV28,CASNLAGGTPDTQYF
TRBJ2-3,TRBV24-1,CATREGQTDTQYF
TRBJ2-2,TRBV21-1,CASSKVGARGRDKTGELFF
TRBJ2-4,TRBV2,CASQTVAKNIQYF